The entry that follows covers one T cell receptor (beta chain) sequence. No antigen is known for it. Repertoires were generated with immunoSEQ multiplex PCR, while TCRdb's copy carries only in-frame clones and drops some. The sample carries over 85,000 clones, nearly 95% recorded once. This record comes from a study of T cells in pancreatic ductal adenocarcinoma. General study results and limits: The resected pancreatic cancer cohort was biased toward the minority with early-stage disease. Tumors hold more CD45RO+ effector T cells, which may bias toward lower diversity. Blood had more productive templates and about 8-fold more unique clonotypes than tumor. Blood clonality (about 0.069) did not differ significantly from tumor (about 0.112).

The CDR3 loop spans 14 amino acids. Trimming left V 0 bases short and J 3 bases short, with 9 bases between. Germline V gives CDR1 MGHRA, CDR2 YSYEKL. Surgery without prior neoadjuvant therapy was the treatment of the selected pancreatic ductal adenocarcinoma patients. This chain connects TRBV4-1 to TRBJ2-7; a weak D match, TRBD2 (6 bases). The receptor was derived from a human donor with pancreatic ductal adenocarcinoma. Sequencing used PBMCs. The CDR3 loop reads CASSQEISGYEQYF. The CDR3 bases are TGCGCCAGCAGCCAAGAGATTAGCGGCTACGAGCAGTACTTC.